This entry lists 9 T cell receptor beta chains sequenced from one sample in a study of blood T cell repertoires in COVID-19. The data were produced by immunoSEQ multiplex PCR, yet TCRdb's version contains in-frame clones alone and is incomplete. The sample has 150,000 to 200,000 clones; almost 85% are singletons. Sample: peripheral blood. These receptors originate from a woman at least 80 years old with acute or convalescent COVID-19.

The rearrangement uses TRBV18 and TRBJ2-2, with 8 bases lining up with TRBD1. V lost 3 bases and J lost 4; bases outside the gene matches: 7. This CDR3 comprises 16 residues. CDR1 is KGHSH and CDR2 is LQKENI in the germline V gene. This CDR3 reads CASSPYRGSVTGELFF. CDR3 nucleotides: TGTGCCAGCTCACCTTACAGGGGGTCCGTCACCGGGGAGCTGTTTTTT.

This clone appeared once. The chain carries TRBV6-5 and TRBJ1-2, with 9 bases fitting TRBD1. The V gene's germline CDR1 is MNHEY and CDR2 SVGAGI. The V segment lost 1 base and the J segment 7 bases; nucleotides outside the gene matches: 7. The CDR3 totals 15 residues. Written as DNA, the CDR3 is TGTGCCAGCAGTTACTTCCGGGACAGGGACTCTGGCTACACCTTC. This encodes CASSYFRDRDSGYTF.

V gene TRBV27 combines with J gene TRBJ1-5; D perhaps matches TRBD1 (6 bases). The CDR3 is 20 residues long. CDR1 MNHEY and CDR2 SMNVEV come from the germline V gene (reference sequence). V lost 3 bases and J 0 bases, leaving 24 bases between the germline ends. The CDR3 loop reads CASSFRAGGRAGDSNQPQHF. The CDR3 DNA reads TGTGCCAGCAGTTTTAGGGCTGGGGGCAGGGCGGGGGATAGCAATCAGCCCCAGCATTTT.

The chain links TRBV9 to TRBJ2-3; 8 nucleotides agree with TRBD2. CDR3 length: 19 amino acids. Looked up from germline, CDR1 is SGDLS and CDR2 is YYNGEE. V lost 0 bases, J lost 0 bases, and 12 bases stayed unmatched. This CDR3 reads CASSVGPAGGRTSTDTQYF. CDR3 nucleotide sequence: TGTGCCAGCAGCGTAGGTCCGGCGGGAGGAAGAACTAGCACAGATACGCAGTATTTT.

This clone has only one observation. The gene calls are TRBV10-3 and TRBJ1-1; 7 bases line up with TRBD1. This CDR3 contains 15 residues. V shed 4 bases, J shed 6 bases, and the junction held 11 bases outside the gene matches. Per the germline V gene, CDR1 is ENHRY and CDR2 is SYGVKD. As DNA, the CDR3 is TGTGCCATCAGTGGAGACAGGGCTATTGAACCTGAAGCTTTCTTT. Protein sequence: CAISGDRAIEPEAFF.

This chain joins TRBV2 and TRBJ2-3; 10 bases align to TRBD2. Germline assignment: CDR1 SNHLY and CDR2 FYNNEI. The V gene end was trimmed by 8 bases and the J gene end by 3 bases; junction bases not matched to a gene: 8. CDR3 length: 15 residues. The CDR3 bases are TGTGCCAGCGCCGCTACTAGCGGGACTACAGATACGCAGTATTTT. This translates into CASAATSGTTDTQYF. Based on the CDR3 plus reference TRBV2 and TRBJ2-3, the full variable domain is EPEVTQTPSHQVTQMGQEVILRCVPISNHLYFYWYRQILGQKVEFLVSFYNNEISEKSEIFDDQFSVERPDGSNFTLKIRSTKLEDSAMYFCASAATSGTTDTQYFGPGTRLTVL.

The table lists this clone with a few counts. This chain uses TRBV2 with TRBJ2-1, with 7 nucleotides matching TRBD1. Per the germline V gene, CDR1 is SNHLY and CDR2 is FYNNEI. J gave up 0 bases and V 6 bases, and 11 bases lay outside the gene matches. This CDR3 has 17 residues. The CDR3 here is CASRMRTGLRSYNEQFF. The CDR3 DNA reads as TGTGCCAGCAGGATGAGGACAGGCCTTCGCTCCTACAATGAGCAGTTCTTC.

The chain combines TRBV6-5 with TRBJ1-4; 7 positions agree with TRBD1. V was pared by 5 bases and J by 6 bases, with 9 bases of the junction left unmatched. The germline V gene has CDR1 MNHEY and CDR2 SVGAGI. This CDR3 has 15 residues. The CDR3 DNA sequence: TGTGCCAGCAGTCAGGGGACAGCCTTCTATGAAAAACTGTTTTTT. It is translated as CASSQGTAFYEKLFF.

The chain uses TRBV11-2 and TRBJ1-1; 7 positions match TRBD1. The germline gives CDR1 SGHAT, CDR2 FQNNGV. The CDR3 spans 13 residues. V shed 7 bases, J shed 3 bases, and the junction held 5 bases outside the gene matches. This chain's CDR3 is CASTARGDTEAFF. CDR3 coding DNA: TGTGCCAGCACCGCCAGGGGGGACACTGAAGCTTTCTTT. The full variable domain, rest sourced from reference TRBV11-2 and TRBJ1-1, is EAGVAQSPRYKIIEKRQSVAFWCNPISGHATLYWYQQILGQGPKLLIQFQNNGVVDDSQLPKDRFSAERLKGVDSTLKIQPAKLEDSAVYLCASTARGDTEAFFGQGTRLTVV.